This T cell receptor (beta chain) was captured by sequencing in a study of PD-L1 blockade in urothelial cancer. Study overall: Analysis of blood occurred 3 weeks (second dose) and 6 weeks after treatment start. Median blood clonality was about 0.081, with 82,636 unique TCRs. Overall study findings and caveats: Tumor-associated TCR clones expanded more in blood at 3 weeks in patients with durable benefit.

Time point: pretreatment peripheral blood. Disease in patients was locally advanced or metastatic urothelial carcinoma. As regards this clone: Its antigen is unknown.

TCRdb's table, derived via immunoSEQ multiplex PCR, lists solely in-frame clones and lacks some. The data hold 95,000 to 100,000 clones, with about nine tenths observed a single time. The J segment lost 4 bases and the V segment lost 3 bases, leaving 6 bases of the junction unmatched. Germline V gives CDR1 SGDLS, CDR2 YYNGEE. This CDR3 spans 14 amino acids. The chain has TRBV9 and TRBJ2-7; TRBD1 aligns across 8 bases. This receptor was taken from a man aged 60-69 years with urothelial cancer. Sequenced material: PBMCs, taken around atezolizumab (anti-PD-L1) treatment. For the CDR3, the DNA is TGTGCCAGCAGCGCTAGGGACAGGAGTTACGAGCAGTACTTC. Its protein is CASSARDRSYEQYF. Using reference TRBV9 and TRBJ2-7 for the parts outside the CDR3, the full variable domain is DSGVTQTPKHLITATGQRVTLRCSPRSGDLSVYWYQQSLDQGLQFLIQYYNGEERAKGNILERFSAQQFPDLHSELNLSSLELGDSALYFCASSARDRSYEQYFGPGTRLTVT.